This T cell receptor beta chain was captured in a study of T cell responses to AZD1222 COVID-19 vaccine. Study-wide results and limits: Only a handful of AZD1222 recipients, roughly six in all, had baseline seropositivity.

This clone came up once. The antigen is not known. Trimming pared 5 bases from V and 4 bases from J, leaving 17 bases between. Germline V gives CDR1 LNHDA, CDR2 SQIVND (reference sequence). The CDR3 is 16 amino acids. Method: immunoSEQ multiplex PCR; TCRdb's copy keeps in-frame clones and lacks some. The repertoire holds 150,000 or so clones, with 94% as singletons. The sample in question was peripheral blood, obtained 28 days after the second AZD1222 dose. The TCR sequence derives from an adult who received the AZD1222 COVID-19 vaccine. The rearrangement joins TRBV19 to TRBJ2-2, with D maybe TRBD1 (6 bases). The chain's CDR3 is CASSRVGAGSTGELFF. The CDR3 bases are TGTGCCAGTAGTCGTGTGGGGGCAGGGAGCACCGGGGAGCTGTTTTTT.